The 32 T cell receptor beta chains given below trace back to one sample, sequenced in a study of cytomegalovirus exposure and HLA in healthy donors. The PCR used 60 Vbeta and 13 Jbeta primers. Libraries were prepared by immunoSEQ multiplex PCR; TCRdb keeps only in-frame clonotypes and omits some of them. The sample shows 90,000 to 110,000 clones, around 75% of them seen only once. The sequencing input was PBMCs. The receptors originated from a young man in good health and CMV-seronegative.

Only one count was recorded for this clone. J is TRBJ1-1 and V is TRBV7-9, with 9 bases lining up with TRBD1. V gave up 4 bases and J gave up 6 bases; unmatched junction bases: 9. CDR1 is SEHNR, CDR2 FQNEAQ, per germline (reference sequence). CDR3 length: 15 amino acids. The DNA for the CDR3 is TGTGCCAGCAGCTCGCCAGACAGGGGGTGGGCTGAAGCTTTCTTT. Its protein is CASSSPDRGWAEAFF.

The chain uses TRBV28 and TRBJ2-7; 9 bases agree with TRBD1. J gave up 4 bases and V 4 bases, and 14 bases lay outside the gene matches. CDR1 and CDR2 from the germline V gene are MDHEN and SYDVKM. The CDR3 has 17 residues. The CDR3 is CASSYVGEQGAWYEQYF. The CDR3 coding sequence is TGTGCCAGCAGTTATGTTGGGGAACAGGGGGCGTGGTACGAGCAGTACTTC.

The V gene is TRBV6-1, the J gene TRBJ1-5, with a possible D match to TRBD1 (6 bases). The V end lost 3 bases, the J end lost 7 bases, and 10 bases lay between the germline ends. CDR1 is MNHNS, CDR2 SASEGT, per germline. The CDR3 covers 13 residues. The CDR3 sequence: CASSDTGWQPQHF. The CDR3 DNA reads TGTGCCAGCAGTGATACAGGGTGGCAGCCCCAGCATTTT.

The V gene is TRBV5-1, the J gene TRBJ2-6; D remains ambiguous. CDR3 length equals 16 residues. V was clipped by 0 bases and J by 0 bases, with 7 bases between them. Germline V gene lookup returns CDR1 SGHRS and CDR2 YFSETQ. CDR3 sequence (DNA): TGCGCCAGCAGCTTGGAGACAAGCTCTGGGGCCAACGTCCTGACTTTC. Residues: CASSLETSSGANVLTF.

This chain uses TRBV2 with TRBJ1-1, with D maybe TRBD1 (6 bases). Trimming removed 10 bases from V and 2 bases from J, with 14 bases in between. Germline V CDR1 and CDR2: SNHLY, FYNNEI. The CDR3 totals 13 residues. Here the CDR3 reads CATGGQLNTEAFF. In DNA, the CDR3 is TGTGCCACTGGGGGACAACTAAACACTGAAGCTTTCTTT.

This clone was seen a few times. The chain has TRBV13 and TRBJ1-4, with a tentative D call TRBD1 (6 bases). The CDR3 covers 15 residues. Germline CDR1 PRHDT, CDR2 FYEKMQ (reference sequence). Trimming shortened V by 5 bases and J by 4 bases, and 14 bases separated the two germline ends. CDR3 amino acids: CASSQQGIGNEKLFF. CDR3 bases: TGTGCCAGCAGCCAACAGGGCATTGGTAATGAAAAACTGTTTTTT.

The genes are TRBV9 and TRBJ2-7, with D perhaps matching TRBD2 (5 bases). Trimming removed 0 bases at V and 2 bases at J, with 9 bases between. Germline CDR1 SGDLS, CDR2 YYNGEE. This CDR3 is built from 14 residues. The CDR3 spells CASSVGGSAYEQYF. In DNA, the CDR3 is TGTGCCAGCAGCGTAGGTGGGAGTGCCTACGAGCAGTACTTC.

This clone appeared once. This rearrangement joins TRBV7-2 to TRBJ1-1, with D possibly matching TRBD1 (6 bases). Trimming took off 4 bases at V and 7 bases at J, with 19 bases between the two ends. The length of the CDR3 is 15 residues. Germline CDR1 is SGHTA and CDR2 is FQGNSA. The CDR3 sequence: CASSSPPRTVNEAFF. DNA of the CDR3: TGTGCCAGCAGCTCCCCACCCCGGACAGTTAATGAAGCTTTCTTT.

This chain uses TRBV5-1 with TRBJ2-5; 7 bases fit TRBD1. CDR3 size: 16 residues. Unmatched junction bases numbered 10, after V lost 5 bases and J lost 0 bases. CDR1 SGHRS and CDR2 YFSETQ come from the germline V gene. CDR3 in amino acids: CASRDPHRGDQETQYF. DNA of the CDR3: TGCGCCAGCAGGGACCCCCACAGGGGCGACCAAGAGACCCAGTACTTC.

V and J are TRBV19 and TRBJ1-5; 9 bases are a match to TRBD1. Germline trimming cut 4 bases from V and 7 bases from J; bases unmatched to any gene: 8. Germline V gene data show CDR1 as LNHDA and CDR2 as SQIVND (reference sequence). The CDR3 covers 15 residues. CDR3 residues: CASSKQQGAYQPQHF. Written as DNA, the CDR3 is TGTGCCAGTAGTAAACAACAGGGGGCATACCAGCCCCAGCATTTT.

This clone was found once. The chain has TRBV28 and TRBJ1-3; D gene unclear. CDR3 length: 14 residues. V was clipped by 2 bases and J by 2 bases, with 7 bases between them. Looked up from germline, CDR1 is MDHEN and CDR2 is SYDVKM. The CDR3 region has the DNA TGTGCCAGCAGTTTACGACGGGCTGGAAACACCATATATTTT. This sequence encodes CASSLRRAGNTIYF.

The CDR3 DNA sequence: TGTGCCAGCACCTGGGACAGGGACGAGCAGTACTTC. It codes for CASTWDRDEQYF. The chain uses TRBV2 and TRBJ2-7, with 9 bases aligning to TRBD1. There are 12 residues in the CDR3. The germline CDR1 and CDR2 sequences are SNHLY and FYNNEI. V gave up 7 bases and J gave up 5 bases; unmatched junction bases: 3.

J is TRBJ2-3 and V is TRBV27; 7 bases match TRBD2. The CDR3 runs to 13 residues. From germline, CDR1 is MNHEY and CDR2 SMNVEV (reference sequence). Germline trimming cut 5 bases from V and 12 bases from J; bases unmatched to any gene: 11. CDR3 in amino acids: CASSLGGKVTQYF. The CDR3 nucleotides are TGTGCCAGCAGTCTGGGAGGGAAGGTGACACAGTATTTT.

This clone turned up a few times. CDR3 residues: CSVDGAEETQYF. CDR3 DNA sequence: TGCAGCGTTGATGGGGCAGAAGAGACCCAGTACTTC. This chain connects TRBV29-1 to TRBJ2-5; TRBD1 might be the D (5 bases). Germline V gives CDR1 SQVTM, CDR2 ANQGSEA. This CDR3 region has 12 residues. V shed 3 bases and J shed 3 bases, with 8 bases lying between them.

Only a few counts were recorded for this clone. J is TRBJ2-3 and V is TRBV27, with D maybe TRBD2 (7 bases). Germline V lookup: CDR1 MNHEY, CDR2 SMNVEV (reference sequence). V was clipped by 10 bases and J by 6 bases, with 11 bases between them. CDR3 length: 11 residues. The CDR3: CATGGLDTQYF. DNA for the CDR3: TGTGCCACCGGGGGGCTCGATACGCAGTATTTT.

The chain joins TRBV7-9 to TRBJ2-1, with D possibly being TRBD2 (5 bases). Germline lookup yields CDR1 SEHNR and CDR2 FQNEAQ (reference sequence). The CDR3 spans 15 residues. V was pared by 10 bases and J by 4 bases, with 20 bases between. Here the CDR3 reads CATQGGRVTYNEQFF. In nucleotides, the CDR3 is TGTGCCACCCAAGGCGGGCGGGTAACTTACAATGAGCAGTTCTTC.

This chain joins TRBV4-2 and TRBJ2-7, with 11 bases matching TRBD1. The V gene's germline CDR1 is LGHNA and CDR2 YNFKEQ. Trimming removed 0 bases from V and 7 bases from J; junction bases left unmatched: 14. The CDR3 is 18 residues long. The CDR3 coding sequence is TGTGCCAGCAGCCAAGATCTCGGGACAGGGGGAGTTTTGGGGGAGCAGTACTTC. Amino acid sequence: CASSQDLGTGGVLGEQYF.

The chain is built from TRBV6-5 and TRBJ1-1; 7 bases fit TRBD1. After removal of 4 bases from V and 4 bases from J, the junction contained 9 bases not matched to a gene. Germline CDR1 reads MNHEY; CDR2 reads SVGAGI. CDR3 length equals 15 residues. The CDR3, as DNA: TGTGCCAGCAGTTCTAGACAGGGATTAATCACTGAAGCTTTCTTT. As protein: CASSSRQGLITEAFF.

This clone has only a few counts. This chain uses TRBV28 with TRBJ2-7; D might be TRBD2 (6 bases). Per the germline V gene, CDR1 is MDHEN and CDR2 is SYDVKM. The CDR3 contains 11 residues. The germline V and J ends were trimmed by 8 bases and 5 bases, with 10 bases remaining between them. CDR3 DNA sequence: TGTGCCAGCTTAGGCGGGAACGAGCAGTACTTC. Translating gives CASLGGNEQYF.

V is TRBV6-1 and J is TRBJ1-2, with 9 bases aligning to TRBD1. In germline, CDR1 is MNHNS, CDR2 SASEGT. With 5 bases clipped from V and 7 bases from J, the junction kept 11 bases outside the gene matches. The CDR3 runs to 15 residues. The CDR3 nucleotides read TGTGCCAGCAGTCCCGGGACAGGGCCCCAGGGTGGCTACACCTTC. Protein product: CASSPGTGPQGGYTF.

The chain uses TRBV19 and TRBJ1-5, with 8 bases lining up with TRBD1. Germline-derived CDR1 and CDR2 are LNHDA and SQIVND (reference sequence). This CDR3 comprises 15 residues. With 5 bases clipped from V and 3 bases from J, the junction kept 6 bases outside the gene matches. The CDR3 protein is CASSWGGQANQPQHF. Here the CDR3 DNA reads TGTGCCAGTAGTTGGGGGGGACAGGCCAATCAGCCCCAGCATTTT.

This rearrangement joins TRBV18 to TRBJ1-4; no definite D call. CDR1 is KGHSH, CDR2 LQKENI, per germline. The CDR3 totals 15 residues. Trimming pared 2 bases from V and 6 bases from J, leaving 13 bases between. CDR3: CASSPTAGYDEKLFF. The CDR3 DNA is TGTGCCAGCTCACCAACGGCAGGATATGATGAAAAACTGTTTTTT.

The gene calls are TRBV9 and TRBJ1-1; tentative D call: TRBD1 (5 bases). The V gene's germline CDR1 is SGDLS and CDR2 YYNGEE. The CDR3 loop spans 13 amino acids. Trimming cost V 0 bases and J 7 bases, with 10 bases left between them. CDR3 sequence: CASSVAPGGEAFF. The DNA of the CDR3 is TGTGCCAGCAGCGTAGCTCCGGGGGGTGAAGCTTTCTTT.

The chain carries TRBV5-5 and TRBJ2-3; the match to TRBD1 covers 10 bases. Trimming took 0 bases from V and 2 from J; bases not matched to a gene: 3. Germline V gives CDR1 SGHKS, CDR2 YYEKEE (reference sequence). The CDR3 totals 16 residues. The CDR3 region is CASSLGDRGITDTQYF. The CDR3 DNA is TGTGCCAGCAGCTTGGGGGACAGGGGAATCACAGATACGCAGTATTTT. The variable domain in full, completed from reference TRBV5-5 and TRBJ2-3, reads DAGVTQSPTHLIKTRGQQVTLRCSPISGHKSVSWYQQVLGQGPQFIFQYYEKEERGRGNFPDRFSARQFPNYSSELNVNALLLGDSALYLCASSLGDRGITDTQYFGPGTRLTVL.

This chain connects TRBV28 to TRBJ2-2, with D perhaps TRBD2 (6 bases). In germline, CDR1 is MDHEN, CDR2 SYDVKM. The CDR3 is 16 residues long. Trimming removed 5 bases from V and 0 bases from J, with 13 bases in between. For the CDR3, the DNA is TGTGCCAGCAGTCCCCGGTGGGGGGCGAACACCGGGGAGCTGTTTTTT. It encodes CASSPRWGANTGELFF.

The chain uses TRBV15 and TRBJ1-3; possible D gene TRBD1, 5 bases. V was clipped by 0 bases and J by 4 bases, with 10 bases between them. The CDR3 is 15 residues long. Germline CDR1 and CDR2: LNHNV and YYDKDF (reference sequence). CDR3 sequence (DNA): TGTGCCACCAGCAGAGATCGGGGGGTCGGAAACACCATATATTTT. Its protein is CATSRDRGVGNTIYF.

J is TRBJ2-5 and V is TRBV5-4; TRBD1 aligns across 9 bases. V dropped 5 bases and J dropped 1; count of bases not matched to a gene: 3. CDR3 length: 14 amino acids. Looked up from germline, CDR1 is SGHNT and CDR2 is YYREEE (reference sequence). CDR3: CASRRDRVQETQYF. CDR3 bases: TGTGCCAGCAGGAGGGACAGGGTCCAAGAGACCCAGTACTTC. Complete variable domain (other parts from reference TRBV5-4 and TRBJ2-5): ETGVTQSPTHLIKTRGQQVTLRCSSQSGHNTVSWYQQALGQGPQFIFQYYREEENGRGNFPPRFSGLQFPNYSSELNVNALELDDSALYLCASRRDRVQETQYFGPGTRLLVL.

This clone has a single count. The chain uses TRBV7-2 and TRBJ1-5; 9 nucleotides match TRBD1. This CDR3 is built from 18 residues. The germline V gene has CDR1 SGHTA and CDR2 FQGNSA. The junction had 9 bases not matched to a gene; V was cut back by 3 bases and J by 0 bases. Here the CDR3 reads CASSLGVGQGYSNQPQHF. Here the CDR3 DNA reads TGTGCCAGCAGCTTGGGGGTGGGACAGGGTTATAGCAATCAGCCCCAGCATTTT.

The chain has TRBV2 and TRBJ1-1; D gene unclear. Germline lookup yields CDR1 SNHLY and CDR2 FYNNEI. This CDR3 is 14 amino acids long. The V and J ends lost 2 bases and 2 bases respectively, with 9 bases between them. This chain's CDR3 is CASSELGVNTEAFF. CDR3 DNA: TGTGCCAGCAGTGAACTAGGCGTAAACACTGAAGCTTTCTTT.

A few counts support this clone. The chain carries TRBV5-5 and TRBJ2-3; 8 bases agree with TRBD2. Germline V CDR1 and CDR2: SGHKS, YYEKEE (reference sequence). V dropped 4 bases and J dropped 4; count of bases not matched to a gene: 8. There are 15 residues in the CDR3. The DNA of the CDR3 is TGTGCCAGCAGCCCAAGCGGGAGAAGGCCAGATACGCAGTATTTT. Translated: CASSPSGRRPDTQYF. Looking up the rest from reference TRBV5-5 and TRBJ2-3 gives the full variable domain: DAGVTQSPTHLIKTRGQQVTLRCSPISGHKSVSWYQQVLGQGPQFIFQYYEKEERGRGNFPDRFSARQFPNYSSELNVNALLLGDSALYLCASSPSGRRPDTQYFGPGTRLTVL.

This chain joins TRBV9 and TRBJ2-5, with TRBD2 matching 9 bases. The germline CDR1 and CDR2 sequences are SGDLS and YYNGEE. This CDR3 has 18 residues. Germline trimming cut 0 bases from V and 4 bases from J; bases unmatched to any gene: 13. This CDR3 reads CASSVAPSGAGGGETQYF. CDR3 bases: TGTGCCAGCAGCGTAGCCCCTAGCGGGGCGGGTGGAGGAGAGACCCAGTACTTC.

The V and J genes are TRBV18 and TRBJ1-2; D is possibly TRBD1 (5 bases). The germline V and J ends were trimmed by 3 bases and 1 base, with 18 bases remaining between them. This CDR3 is built from 17 residues. CDR1 is KGHSH, CDR2 LQKENI, per germline. The CDR3 loop reads CASSPTGLTSNNYGYTF. In nucleotides, the CDR3 is TGTGCCAGCTCACCGACGGGACTGACGTCGAATAACTATGGCTACACCTTC.